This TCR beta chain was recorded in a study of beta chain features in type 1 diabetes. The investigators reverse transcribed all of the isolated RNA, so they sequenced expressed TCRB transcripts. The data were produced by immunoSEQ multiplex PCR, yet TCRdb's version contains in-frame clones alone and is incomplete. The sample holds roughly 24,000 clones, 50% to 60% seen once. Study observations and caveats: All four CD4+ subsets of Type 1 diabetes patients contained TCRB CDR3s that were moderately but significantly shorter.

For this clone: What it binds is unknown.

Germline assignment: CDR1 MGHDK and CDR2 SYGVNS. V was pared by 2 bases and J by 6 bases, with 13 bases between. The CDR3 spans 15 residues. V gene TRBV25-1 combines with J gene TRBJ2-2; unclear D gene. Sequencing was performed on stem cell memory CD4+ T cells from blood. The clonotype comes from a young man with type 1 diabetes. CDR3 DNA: TGTGCCAGCAGTGAAAATGCATTCTGGCCCGGGGAGCTGTTTTTT. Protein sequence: CASSENAFWPGELFF.